Listed here are 4 T cell receptor beta chains from one sample, sequenced in a study of identical twins. TCRdb re-called the 5' RACE reads through MiXCR, storing one row per CDR3 protein. The data hold a few hundred thousand distinct CDR3 sequences, with about 8.3% observed a single time. Separately, the same data were catalogued under a study of yellow fever vaccine responses in identical twins.

The sample was CD8+ T cells sorted from blood. These TCRs come from a woman under 30 in good health.

This clonotype was seen a few times. This chain joins TRBV10-2 and TRBJ2-7; 10 nucleotides line up with TRBD2. From germline, CDR1 is WSHSY and CDR2 SAAADI. The CDR3 has 13 residues. With V trimmed by 3 bases and J by 6 bases, 2 bases remained unmatched. The CDR3: CASSELAGPEQYF. DNA of the CDR3: TGCGCCAGCAGTGAACTAGCGGGGCCCGAGCAGTACTTC.

The V call is TRBV27, the J call TRBJ2-2, with 13 bases fitting TRBD2. The trim removed 0 bases at V and 6 bases at J, leaving 4 bases unmatched. Germline values: CDR1 MNHEY, CDR2 SMNVEV (reference sequence). The CDR3 loop spans 17 amino acids. The CDR3: CASSLSLGLAGAGELFF. In nucleotides, the CDR3 is TGTGCCAGCAGTTTATCCCTCGGACTAGCGGGAGCCGGGGAGCTGTTTTTT.

This clonotype was seen a handful of times. The CDR3: CSARVQGENEQFF. CDR3 sequence (DNA): TGCAGTGCTAGGGTACAGGGGGAGAATGAGCAGTTCTTC. The chain carries TRBV20-1 and TRBJ2-1; 8 bases agree with TRBD1. V lost 3 bases, J lost 7 bases, and 5 bases stayed unmatched. Germline V gene sequence: CDR1 DFQATT, CDR2 SNEGSKA (reference sequence). The length of the CDR3 is 13 residues.

This clonotype appeared many times. This chain links TRBV24-1 with TRBJ2-2; D is undetermined. Germline CDR1 reads KGHDR; CDR2 reads SFDVKD. The CDR3 runs to 15 residues. Trimming left V 4 bases short and J 3 bases short, with 11 bases between. In DNA, the CDR3 is TGTGCCACCAGTGACCCCGGACGGGACACCGGGGAGCTGTTTTTT. As protein: CATSDPGRDTGELFF.